Below, one T cell receptor beta chain is given with its context. Its target is not known. The J segment lost 5 bases and the V segment lost 10 bases, leaving 11 bases of the junction unmatched. In germline, CDR1 is SNHLY, CDR2 FYNNEI. The CDR3 consists of 13 residues. This entry belongs to a study of T cell repertoires in cytomegalovirus infection. Study in general: Shared public TCR beta signatures pointed to both CMV infection and a matching HLA type.

Study results and limitations: Adding up the frequency of public TCR beta families identified people who carried CMV plus the relevant HLA. Dominating the ex vivo response were TCR beta clonotypes that were CMV-specific and HLA-C-restricted.

TCRdb fed the reads into MiXCR, producing one record per CDR3 protein. The table records about 47,000 distinct CDR3 sequences, roughly a fifth of them present only once. This sequence joins TRBV2 and TRBJ2-7, with 7 bases fitting TRBD1. The source of this sequence is a human donor in good health (CMV status not recorded). Some clones in this sample may be carry-over from other donors' samples. Here the sequenced sample was CD8+ T cells from cultured PBMCs, taken from culture after CMV antigen stimulation. CDR3 nucleotides: TGTGCCACCTCGGGGACAGTCACCGACGAGCAGTACTTC. Translated, it gives CATSGTVTDEQYF.